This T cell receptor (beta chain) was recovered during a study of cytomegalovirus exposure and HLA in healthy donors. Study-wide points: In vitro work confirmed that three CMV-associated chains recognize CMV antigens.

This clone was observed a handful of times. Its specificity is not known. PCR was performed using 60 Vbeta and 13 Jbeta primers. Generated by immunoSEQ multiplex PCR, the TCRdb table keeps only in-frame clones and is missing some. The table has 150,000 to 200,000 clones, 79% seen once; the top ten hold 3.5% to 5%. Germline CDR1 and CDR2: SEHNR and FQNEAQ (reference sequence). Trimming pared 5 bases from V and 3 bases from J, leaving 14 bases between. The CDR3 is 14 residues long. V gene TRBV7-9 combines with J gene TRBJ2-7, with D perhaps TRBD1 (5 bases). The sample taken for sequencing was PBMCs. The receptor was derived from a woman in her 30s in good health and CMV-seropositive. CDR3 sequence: CASSTRQTHYEQYF. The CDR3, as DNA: TGTGCCAGCAGCACGCGACAGACTCACTACGAGCAGTACTTC. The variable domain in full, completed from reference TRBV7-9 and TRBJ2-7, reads DTGVSQNPRHKITKRGQNVTFRCDPISEHNRLYWYRQTLGQGPEFLTYFQNEAQLEKSRLLSDRFSAERPKGSFSTLEIQRTEQGDSAMYLCASSTRQTHYEQYFGPGTRLTVT.